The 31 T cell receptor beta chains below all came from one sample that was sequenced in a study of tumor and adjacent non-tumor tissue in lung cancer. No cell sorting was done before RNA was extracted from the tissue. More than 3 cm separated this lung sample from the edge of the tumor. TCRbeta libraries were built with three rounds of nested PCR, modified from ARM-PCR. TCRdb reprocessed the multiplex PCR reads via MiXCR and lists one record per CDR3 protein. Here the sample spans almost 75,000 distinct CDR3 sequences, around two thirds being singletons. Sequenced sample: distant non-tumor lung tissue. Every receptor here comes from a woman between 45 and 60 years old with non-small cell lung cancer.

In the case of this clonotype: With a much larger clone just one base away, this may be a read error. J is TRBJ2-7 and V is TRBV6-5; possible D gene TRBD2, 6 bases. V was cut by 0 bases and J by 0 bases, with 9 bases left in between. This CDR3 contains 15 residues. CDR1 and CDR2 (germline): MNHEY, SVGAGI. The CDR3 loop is CASSYSASDSYEQYF. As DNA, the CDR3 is TGTGCCAGCAGTTACTCGGCTAGCGACTCCTACGAGCAGTACTTC.

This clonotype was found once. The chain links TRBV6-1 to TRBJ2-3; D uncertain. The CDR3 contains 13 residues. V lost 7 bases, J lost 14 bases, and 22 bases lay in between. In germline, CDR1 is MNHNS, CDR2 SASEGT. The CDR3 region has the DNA TGTGCCAGCACTCGGAACAATGCAGATATGCGGTATTTT. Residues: CASTRNNADMRYF.

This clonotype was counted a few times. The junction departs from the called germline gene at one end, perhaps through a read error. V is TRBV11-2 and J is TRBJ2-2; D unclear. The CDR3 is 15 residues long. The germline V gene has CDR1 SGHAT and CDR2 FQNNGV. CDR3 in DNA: TGTGCCAGCAAGGCGACTGGAAAGAACACCTGGGAGCTGTTTTTT. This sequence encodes CASKATGKNTWELFF. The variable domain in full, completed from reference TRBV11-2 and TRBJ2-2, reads EAGVAQSPRYKIIEKRQSVAFWCNPISGHATLYWYQQILGQGPKLLIQFQNNGVVDDSQLPKDRFSAERLKGVDSTLKIQPAKLEDSAVYLCASKATGKNTWELFFGEGSRLTVL.

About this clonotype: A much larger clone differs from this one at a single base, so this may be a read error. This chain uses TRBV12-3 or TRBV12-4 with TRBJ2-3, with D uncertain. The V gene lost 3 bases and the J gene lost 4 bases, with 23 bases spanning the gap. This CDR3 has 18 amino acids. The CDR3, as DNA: TGTGCCAGCAGTTTCAACCCCCTTTCGAGAGGCGGTGCAGATACGCAGTATTTT. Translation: CASSFNPLSRGGADTQYF.

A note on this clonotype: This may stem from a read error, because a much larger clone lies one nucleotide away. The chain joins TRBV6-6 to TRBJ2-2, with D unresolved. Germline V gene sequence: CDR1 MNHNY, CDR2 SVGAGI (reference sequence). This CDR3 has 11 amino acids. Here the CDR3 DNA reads TGTGACAGCAGTTACTACGGGGAGCTGTTTTTT. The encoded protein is CDSSYYGELFF.

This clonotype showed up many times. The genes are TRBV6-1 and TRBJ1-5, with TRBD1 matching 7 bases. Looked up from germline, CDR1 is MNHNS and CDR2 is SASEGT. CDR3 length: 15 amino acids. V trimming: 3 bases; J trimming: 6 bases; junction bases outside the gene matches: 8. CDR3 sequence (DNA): TGTGCCAGCAGTGACCGGACAGGCCCCACTCAGCCCCAGCATTTT. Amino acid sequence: CASSDRTGPTQPQHF.

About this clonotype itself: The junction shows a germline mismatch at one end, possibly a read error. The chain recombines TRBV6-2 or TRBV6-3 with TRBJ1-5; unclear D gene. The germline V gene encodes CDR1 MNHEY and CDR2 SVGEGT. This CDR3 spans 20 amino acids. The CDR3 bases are TGTGCCAGCAGTTTCGAGTCTGTGGTATATGTCAACAGTCTTAATCAGCCCCAGCACTTT. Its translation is CASSFESVVYVNSLNQPQHF.

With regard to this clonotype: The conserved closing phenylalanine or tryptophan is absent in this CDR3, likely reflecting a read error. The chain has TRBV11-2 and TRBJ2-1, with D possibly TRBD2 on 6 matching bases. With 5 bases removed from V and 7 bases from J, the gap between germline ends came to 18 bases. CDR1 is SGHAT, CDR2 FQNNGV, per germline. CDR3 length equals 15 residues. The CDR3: CASSPPGATQNEQFL. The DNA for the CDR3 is TGTGCCAGCAGCCCCCCGGGAGCTACCCAGAATGAGCAGTTCCTC.

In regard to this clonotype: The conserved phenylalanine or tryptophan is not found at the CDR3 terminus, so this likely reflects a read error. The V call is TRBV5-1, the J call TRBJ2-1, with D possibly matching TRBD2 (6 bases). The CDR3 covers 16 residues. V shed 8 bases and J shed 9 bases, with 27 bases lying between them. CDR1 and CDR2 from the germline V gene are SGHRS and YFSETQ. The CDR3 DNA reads TGCGCCAGAAACTTGGTCCCGGGAGTGGGTCTGCGTGAGCAGTTCTCC. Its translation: CARNLVPGVGLREQFS.

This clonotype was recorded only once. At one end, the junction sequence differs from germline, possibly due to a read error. CDR3 nucleotides: TGTGCCAGCAGCTTAGCGACAGGGGCAGATATGCAGTATTTT. This gives the protein CASSLATGADMQYF. The rearrangement joins TRBV11-1 to TRBJ2-3, with TRBD1 matching 8 bases. This CDR3 is built from 14 residues. CDR1 SGHAT and CDR2 FQDESV come from the germline V gene (reference sequence).

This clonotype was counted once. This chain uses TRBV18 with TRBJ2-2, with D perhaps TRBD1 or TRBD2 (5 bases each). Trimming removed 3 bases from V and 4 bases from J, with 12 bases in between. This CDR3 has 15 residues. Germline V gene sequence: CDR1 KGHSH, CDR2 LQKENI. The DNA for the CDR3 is TGTGCCAGCTCACCCCGGGGCAGGCCCACCGGGGAGCTGTTTTTT. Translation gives CASSPRGRPTGELFF.

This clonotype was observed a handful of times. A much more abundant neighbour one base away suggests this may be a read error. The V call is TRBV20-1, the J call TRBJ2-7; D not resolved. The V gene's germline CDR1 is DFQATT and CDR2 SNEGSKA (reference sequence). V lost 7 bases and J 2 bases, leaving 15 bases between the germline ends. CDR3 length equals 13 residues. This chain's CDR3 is CSVGCRTAYEQYF. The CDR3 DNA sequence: TGCAGTGTTGGCTGCAGGACCGCCTACGAGCAGTACTTC.

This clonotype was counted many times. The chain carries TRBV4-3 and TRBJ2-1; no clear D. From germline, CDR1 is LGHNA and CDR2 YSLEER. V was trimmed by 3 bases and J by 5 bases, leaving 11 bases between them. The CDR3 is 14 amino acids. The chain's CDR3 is CASSHVSANNEQFF. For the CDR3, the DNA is TGCGCCAGCAGCCACGTCAGCGCGAACAATGAGCAGTTCTTC.

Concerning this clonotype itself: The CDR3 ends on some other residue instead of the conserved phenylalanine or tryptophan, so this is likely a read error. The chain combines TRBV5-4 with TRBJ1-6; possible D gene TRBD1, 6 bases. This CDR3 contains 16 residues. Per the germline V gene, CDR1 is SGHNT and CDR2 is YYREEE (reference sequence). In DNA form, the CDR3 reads TGTGCCAGCAGCCCGGGGCAGGGGTCCTCTAATTCGCCCCTCCACTAT. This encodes CASSPGQGSSNSPLHY.

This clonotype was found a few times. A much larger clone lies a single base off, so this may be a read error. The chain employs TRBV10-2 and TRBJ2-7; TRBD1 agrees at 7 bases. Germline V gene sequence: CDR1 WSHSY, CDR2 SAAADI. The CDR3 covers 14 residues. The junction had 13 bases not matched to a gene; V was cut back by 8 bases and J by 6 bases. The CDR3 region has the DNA TGCGCCAGCGGCGAACCGACAGGGTCGCGCGAGCAGTACTTC. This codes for CASGEPTGSREQYF.

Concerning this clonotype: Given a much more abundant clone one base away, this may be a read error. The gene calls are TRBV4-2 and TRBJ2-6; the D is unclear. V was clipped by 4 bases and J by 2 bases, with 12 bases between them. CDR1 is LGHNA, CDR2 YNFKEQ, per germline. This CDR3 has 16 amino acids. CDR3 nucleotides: TGTGCCAGCAGCCTATATCAGGAGCCTGGGGCCAACGTCCTGACTTTC. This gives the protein CASSLYQEPGANVLTF.

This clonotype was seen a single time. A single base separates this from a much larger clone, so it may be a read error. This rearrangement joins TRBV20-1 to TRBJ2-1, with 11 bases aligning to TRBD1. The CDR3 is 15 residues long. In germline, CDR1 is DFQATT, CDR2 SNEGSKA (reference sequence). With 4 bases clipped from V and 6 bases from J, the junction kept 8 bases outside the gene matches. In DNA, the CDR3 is TGCAGTGCTAACTCCGGGACAGGGGGATCCAATGAGCAGTTCTTC. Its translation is CSANSGTGGSNEQFF.

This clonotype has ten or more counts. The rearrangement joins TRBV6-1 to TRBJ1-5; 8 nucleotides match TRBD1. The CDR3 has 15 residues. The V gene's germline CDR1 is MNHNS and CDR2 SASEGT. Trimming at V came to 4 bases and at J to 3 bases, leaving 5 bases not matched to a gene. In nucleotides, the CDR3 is TGTGCCAGCAGTGGGAGGACAGGGAACAATCAGCCCCAGCATTTT. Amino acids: CASSGRTGNNQPQHF.

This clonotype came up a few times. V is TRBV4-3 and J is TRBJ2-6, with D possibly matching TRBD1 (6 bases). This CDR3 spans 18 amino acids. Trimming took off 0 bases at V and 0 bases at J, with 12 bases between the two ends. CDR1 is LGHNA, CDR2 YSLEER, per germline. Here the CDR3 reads CASSQDHRANSGANVLTF. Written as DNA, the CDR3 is TGCGCCAGCAGCCAAGACCACAGGGCAAACTCTGGGGCCAACGTCCTGACTTTC.

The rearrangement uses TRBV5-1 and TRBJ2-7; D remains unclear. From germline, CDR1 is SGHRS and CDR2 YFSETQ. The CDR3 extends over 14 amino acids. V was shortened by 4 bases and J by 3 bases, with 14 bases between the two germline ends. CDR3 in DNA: TGCGCCAGCAGCCAAGGACCAGGCCACTACGAGCAGTACTTC. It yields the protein CASSQGPGHYEQYF.

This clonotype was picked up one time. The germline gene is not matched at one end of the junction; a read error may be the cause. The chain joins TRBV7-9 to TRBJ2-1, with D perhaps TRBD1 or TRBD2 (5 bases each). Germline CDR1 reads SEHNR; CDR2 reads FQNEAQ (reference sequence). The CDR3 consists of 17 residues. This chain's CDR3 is CASSLVLGTGPYNEQSF. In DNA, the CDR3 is TGTGCCAGCAGCTTAGTGCTGGGGACCGGGCCGTACAATGAGCAGTCCTTC.

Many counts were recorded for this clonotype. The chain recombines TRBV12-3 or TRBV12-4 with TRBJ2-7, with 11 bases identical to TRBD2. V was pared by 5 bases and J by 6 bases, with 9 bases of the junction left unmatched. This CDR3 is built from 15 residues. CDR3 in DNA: TGTGCCAGCAGTGGCTTGACTAGCGGGATTCCCGAGCAGTACTTC. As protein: CASSGLTSGIPEQYF.

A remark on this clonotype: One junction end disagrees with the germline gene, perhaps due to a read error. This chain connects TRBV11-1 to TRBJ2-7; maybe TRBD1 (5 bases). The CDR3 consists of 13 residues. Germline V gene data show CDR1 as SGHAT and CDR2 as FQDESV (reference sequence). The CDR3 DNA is TGTGTCAGCAGCTTGGGGCATACCTACGAGCAGTACTTC. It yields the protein CVSSLGHTYEQYF. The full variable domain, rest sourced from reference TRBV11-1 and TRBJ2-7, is EAEVAQSPRYKITEKSQAVAFWCDPISGHATLYWYRQILGQGPELLVQFQDESVVDDSQLPKDRFSAERLKGVDSTLKIQPAELGDSAMYLCVSSLGHTYEQYFGPGTRLTVT.

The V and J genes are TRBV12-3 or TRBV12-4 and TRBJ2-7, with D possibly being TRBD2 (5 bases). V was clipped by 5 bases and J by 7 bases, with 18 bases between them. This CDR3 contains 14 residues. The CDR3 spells CASSTSSRKLEQYF. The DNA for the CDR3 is TGTGCCAGCAGTACCTCTAGCAGGAAACTTGAGCAGTACTTC.

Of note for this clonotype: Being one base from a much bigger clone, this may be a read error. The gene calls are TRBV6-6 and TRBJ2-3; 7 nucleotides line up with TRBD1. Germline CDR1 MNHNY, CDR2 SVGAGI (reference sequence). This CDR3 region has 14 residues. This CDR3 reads CVSRHRGPTDTQYF. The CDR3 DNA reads TGTGTCAGCAGACACAGGGGCCCCACAGATACGCAGTATTTT.

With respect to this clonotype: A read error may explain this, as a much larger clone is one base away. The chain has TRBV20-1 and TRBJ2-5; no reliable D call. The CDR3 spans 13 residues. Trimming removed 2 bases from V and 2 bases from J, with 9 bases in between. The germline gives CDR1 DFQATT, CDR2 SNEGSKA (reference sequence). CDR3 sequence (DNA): TGCAGTGCTAGACAGACTCTACAAGAGACCCAGTACTTC. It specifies CSARQTLQETQYF.

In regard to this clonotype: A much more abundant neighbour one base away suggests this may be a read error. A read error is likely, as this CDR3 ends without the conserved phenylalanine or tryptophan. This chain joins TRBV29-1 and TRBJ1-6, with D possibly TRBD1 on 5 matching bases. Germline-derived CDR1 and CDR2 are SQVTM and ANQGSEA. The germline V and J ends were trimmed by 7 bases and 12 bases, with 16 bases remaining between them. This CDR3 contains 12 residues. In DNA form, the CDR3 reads TGCAGCGCCAGGGACGGGTTTGGACCCCTCCACTCT. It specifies CSARDGFGPLHS.

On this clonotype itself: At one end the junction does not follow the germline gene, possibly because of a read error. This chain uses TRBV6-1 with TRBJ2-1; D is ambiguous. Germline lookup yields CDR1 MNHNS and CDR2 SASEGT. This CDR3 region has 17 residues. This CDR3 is CVSSEGKGFSMYHEQFF. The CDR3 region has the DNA TGTGTCAGCAGTGAAGGGAAGGGCTTCAGTATGTACCATGAGCAATTCTTC.

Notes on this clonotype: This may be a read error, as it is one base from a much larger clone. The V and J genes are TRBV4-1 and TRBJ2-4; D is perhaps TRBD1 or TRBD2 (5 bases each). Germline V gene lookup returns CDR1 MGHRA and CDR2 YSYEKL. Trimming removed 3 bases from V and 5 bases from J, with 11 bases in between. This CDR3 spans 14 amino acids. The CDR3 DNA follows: TGCGCCAGCAGCCAGGGACGTAGGGAAAACATTCAGTACTTC. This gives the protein CASSQGRRENIQYF.

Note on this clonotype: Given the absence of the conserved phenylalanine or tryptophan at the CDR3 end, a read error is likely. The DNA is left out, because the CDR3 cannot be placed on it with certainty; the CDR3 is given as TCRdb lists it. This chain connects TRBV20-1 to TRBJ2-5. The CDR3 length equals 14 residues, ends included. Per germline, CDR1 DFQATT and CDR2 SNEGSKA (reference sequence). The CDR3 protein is CCAQYQVIQETKYL.

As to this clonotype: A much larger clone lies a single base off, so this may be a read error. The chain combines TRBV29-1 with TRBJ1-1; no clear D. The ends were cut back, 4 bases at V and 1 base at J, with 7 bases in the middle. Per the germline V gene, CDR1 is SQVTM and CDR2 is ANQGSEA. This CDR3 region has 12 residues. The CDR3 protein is CSVVRANTEAFF. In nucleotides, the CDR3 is TGCAGCGTTGTAAGGGCGAACACTGAAGCTTTCTTT.